This is a list of T cell receptor beta chains from one sample in a study of regulatory T cells in long-lasting Graves disease. TCRdb analysed the multiplex PCR reads with MiXCR anew, one entry per CDR3 protein. This repertoire shows 360,000 or so distinct CDR3 sequences, roughly 25% found once; its top ten account for around 30%. Sequencing used peripheral blood mononuclear cells (PBMCs), obtained when the disease was refractory, from a patient treated with antithyroid drugs. The receptor set was obtained from a woman aged 40 to 49 with Graves disease. CDR3s include the opening cysteine and the closing phenylalanine or tryptophan.

v_call,cdr3_aa
TRBV2,CASSIIVGIWDEQYF
TRBV19,CASRSRGPGNTEAFF
TRBV6-1,CASSPAGNVYSNQPQHF
TRBV6-5,CASSYSTGGPFGYGYTF
TRBV7-2,CASSSPEGGHNEQFF
TRBV20-1,CSARDYRVGPYEQYF
TRBV15,CATSRDRMLRANTGELFF
TRBV2,CASGRNRGFETQYF
TRBV2,CASVHWTGELFF
TRBV28,CASSLPGKREETQYF
TRBV6-1,CASSLFGIQLMMETQYF
TRBV2,CASRGTGEYSGNTIYF
TRBV28,CASSPGHGRNQPQHF
TRBV3-1,CASSKGFSRDTEAFF
TRBV10-3,CAISGSLNSGNTIYF
TRBV30,CAWRPTSRAKNIQYF
TRBV3-1,CASSRLSVGNSNYEQYF
TRBV10-3,CAISESNLGRGEQYF
TRBV28,CASTRLAGSPYEQYF
TRBV18,CASSYTWATQHEKLFF
TRBV19,CAGGNKGQTYTF
TRBV2,CASSDFGGGYEQYF
TRBV7-2,CASSPSGYSYEQYF
TRBV6-1,CASTGDRGQYEQYF
TRBV6-1,CASSLYSMMNTEAFF
TRBV2,CASSATLRTDTQYF
TRBV7-8,CASGSPGLAGGQETQYF
TRBV7-8,CASSSGTAGTEAFF
TRBV3-1,CASSPIGGLSKNIQYF
TRBV28,CASSPWGTRDTIYF
TRBV9,CASSVGTGSAETQYF
TRBV12-3/TRBV12-4,CASTRAGSQETQYF
TRBV5-1,CASSLVGTSGVYEQYF
TRBV13,CASSFRGRDNQPQHF
TRBV5-1,CASSTGQVTAEETQYF
TRBV30,CAWNLLEGEKLFF
TRBV11-2,CASSLLTSTGKTQYF
TRBV28,CASSLAIYRFYEQYF
TRBV27,CASSYGRTAWGYTF
TRBV20-1,CGWASGRVKETQYF
TRBV7-2,CASSARRGAQGRNTIYF
TRBV11-2,CASSAGLYEQYF
TRBV27,CASSPLGDRVGETQYF
TRBV11-2,CASSLYRSGNTGELFF
TRBV29-1,CSVAAGAHYEQYF
TRBV12-3/TRBV12-4,CASTPNRGKNIQYF
TRBV6-5,CASSYSKGGAAEVYGYTF
TRBV15,CATSRESGYINIQYF
TRBV2,CASSDQRVNNEQFF
TRBV20-1,CSARMVAYEQYF
TRBV5-8,CASSWRVVGNTEAFF
TRBV3-1,CASSQDGLMNTEAFF
TRBV3-1,CASSQDRQGRDTQYF
TRBV6-5,CASSYETGFGEQYF